A selection of T cell receptor beta chains follows, all from one sample in a study of blood T cell repertoires in COVID-19. The repertoire was sequenced with immunoSEQ multiplex PCR; TCRdb's copy has only in-frame clones and lacks some. The sample gives 350,000 or so clones, approximately 90% of which show up once; approximately 1.8% is in the top ten. Sequenced input: peripheral blood. The source of these receptors is a woman in her twenties or thirties with COVID-19, enrolled during active disease. The CDR3 runs from the conserved cysteine through the conserved F or W. The D gene is left open where the match is weak.

d_call | j_call | v_call | cdr3_aa
NA | TRBJ1-5 | TRBV7-8 | CASSLGRGRNQPQHF
TRBD1 | TRBJ2-3 | TRBV6-2/TRBV6-3 | CASSRGTGPDTQYF
NA | TRBJ1-1 | TRBV11-3 | CASNEMREAFF
TRBD2 | TRBJ2-7 | TRBV6-5 | CASSGGAVNYEQYF
TRBD1 | TRBJ1-6 | TRBV30 | CAGTSGQGSYNSPLHF
TRBD1 | TRBJ1-2 | TRBV19 | CASRAGQTIPGYTF
TRBD1 | TRBJ1-6 | TRBV27 | CASSSTGGGSPLHF
TRBD1 | TRBJ1-5 | TRBV9 | CASSVGTGHNQPQHF
TRBD1 | TRBJ2-3 | TRBV11-2 | CASSTHLGQGEGDTQYF
NA | TRBJ2-1 | TRBV13 | CASSLTSYNEQFF
NA | TRBJ2-3 | TRBV5-4 | CASSLGGGADTQYF
NA | TRBJ2-2 | TRBV5-1 | CASSLVQGHTGELFF
NA | TRBJ1-1 | TRBV5-8 | CASTRAWGAPEAFF
TRBD2 | TRBJ2-7 | TRBV5-4 | CASSLAAGYEQYF
NA | TRBJ1-2 | TRBV7-2 | CASSLRGPGVGNGYTF
NA | TRBJ2-5 | TRBV3-1/TRBV3-2 | CASSQDQRQGKTQCQETQYF
NA | TRBJ2-1 | TRBV7-9 | CASAGDNNEQFF
NA | TRBJ1-2 | TRBV4-1 | CASSQDVAGWANGYTF
NA | TRBJ1-2 | TRBV30 | CAWSGGRGYGYTF
NA | TRBJ1-6 | TRBV3-1/TRBV3-2 | CASSLVAGYNSPLHF
TRBD1 | TRBJ1-1 | TRBV11-3 | CASSPGQGNTEAFF
TRBD1 | TRBJ2-7 | TRBV6-6 | CASSSGTVIYEQYF
TRBD1 | TRBJ1-2 | TRBV14 | CASSQRQGGFGYTF
NA | TRBJ2-5 | TRBV20-1 | CSARNGETQYF
NA | TRBJ1-4 | TRBV4-1 | CASSQVKAVNEKLFF
NA | TRBJ1-4 | TRBV6-2/TRBV6-3 | CASSYPPSGATNEKLFF
TRBD1 | TRBJ1-2 | TRBV3-1/TRBV3-2 | CASSEGAANYGYTF
NA | TRBJ1-6 | TRBV7-9 | CASSLGGLGSPLHF
TRBD2 | TRBJ2-3 | TRBV6-5 | CASSYEGGGGTDTQYF
NA | TRBJ1-2 | TRBV29-1 | CSVEVVHSYGYTF
TRBD1 | TRBJ1-2 | TRBV6-5 | CASSYFGTGGEGGYTF
TRBD1 | TRBJ2-2 | TRBV27 | CASSLLATGLIGELFF
NA | TRBJ2-2 | TRBV2 | CASSVRGTGELFF
NA | TRBJ2-5 | TRBV5-1 | CASSMVGGAQETQYF
NA | TRBJ1-2 | TRBV6-1 | CASSERGAPYGYTF
NA | TRBJ1-4 | TRBV3-1/TRBV3-2 | CASSLNEKLFF
NA | TRBJ1-1 | TRBV6-4 | CASNSPGMNTEAFF
NA | TRBJ2-3 | TRBV27 | CASSFTGVGTDTQYF
NA | TRBJ1-1 | TRBV19 | CASSIGTWGGGDTEAFF
NA | TRBJ1-3 | TRBV30 | CAWSAPGSFSGNTIYF
NA | TRBJ2-3 | TRBV24-1 | CATSDGGKGQADTQYF
NA | TRBJ2-3 | TRBV3-1/TRBV3-2 | CASSSRGDTQYF
NA | TRBJ1-1 | TRBV30 | CAFSDGGTEAFF
TRBD2 | TRBJ2-3 | TRBV15 | CATSRREVSTDTQYF
NA | TRBJ2-4 | TRBV5-4 | CASSLAHIQEGIQYF
TRBD2 | TRBJ2-3 | TRBV2 | CASSPLAGGPADTQYF
TRBD1 | TRBJ1-4 | TRBV13 | CASSSLGTATNEKLFF
TRBD1 | TRBJ2-6 | TRBV2 | CASTSGTGGAGSGANVLTF
TRBD2 | TRBJ2-3 | TRBV9 | CASSVQGGTDTQYF
NA | TRBJ2-1 | TRBV5-1 | CASSRIGVYNEQFF
TRBD2 | TRBJ2-5 | TRBV5-1 | CASSLERGDFETQYF
NA | TRBJ2-7 | TRBV5-1 | CASSLEGSGNLGEQYF
NA | TRBJ1-5 | TRBV7-2 | CASSLTNQGNQPQHF